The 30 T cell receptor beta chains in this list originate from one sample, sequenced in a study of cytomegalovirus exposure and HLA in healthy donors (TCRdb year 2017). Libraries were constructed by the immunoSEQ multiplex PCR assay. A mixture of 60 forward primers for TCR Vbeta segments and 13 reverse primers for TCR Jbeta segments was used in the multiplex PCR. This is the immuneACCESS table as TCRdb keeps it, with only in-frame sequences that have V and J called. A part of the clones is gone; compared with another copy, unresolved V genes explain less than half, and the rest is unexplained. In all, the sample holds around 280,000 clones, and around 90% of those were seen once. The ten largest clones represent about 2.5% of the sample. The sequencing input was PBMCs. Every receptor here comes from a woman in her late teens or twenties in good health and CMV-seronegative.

As DNA, the CDR3 is TGTGCCAGCAGCAGGGGCATGGATGAAAAACTGTTTTTT. It codes for CASSRGMDEKLFF. The V and J genes are TRBV5-4 and TRBJ1-4; possible D gene TRBD1, 5 bases. This CDR3 spans 13 amino acids. Germline CDR1 reads SGHNT; CDR2 reads YYREEE (reference sequence). With 4 bases removed from V and 6 bases from J, the gap between germline ends came to 10 bases.

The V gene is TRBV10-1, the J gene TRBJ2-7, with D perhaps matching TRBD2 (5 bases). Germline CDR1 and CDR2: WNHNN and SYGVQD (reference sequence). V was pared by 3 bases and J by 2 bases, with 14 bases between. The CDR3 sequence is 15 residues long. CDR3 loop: CASSDRDSGTYEQYF. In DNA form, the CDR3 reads TGCGCCAGCAGTGATAGAGACTCGGGAACCTACGAGCAGTACTTC.

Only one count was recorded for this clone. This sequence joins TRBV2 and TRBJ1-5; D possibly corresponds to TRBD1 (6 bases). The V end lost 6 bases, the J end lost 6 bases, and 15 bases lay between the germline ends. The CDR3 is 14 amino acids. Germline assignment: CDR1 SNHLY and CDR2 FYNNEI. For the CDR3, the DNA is TGTGCCAGCAGGGACACAGGGAGAGGTCAGCCCCAGCATTTT. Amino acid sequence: CASRDTGRGQPQHF.

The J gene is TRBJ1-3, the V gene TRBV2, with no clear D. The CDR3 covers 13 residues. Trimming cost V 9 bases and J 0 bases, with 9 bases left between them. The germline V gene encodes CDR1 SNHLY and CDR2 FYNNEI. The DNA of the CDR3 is TGTGCCAGTAACAGTCACTCTGGAAACACCATATATTTT. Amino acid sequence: CASNSHSGNTIYF. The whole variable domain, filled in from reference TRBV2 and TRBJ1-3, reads EPEVTQTPSHQVTQMGQEVILRCVPISNHLYFYWYRQILGQKVEFLVSFYNNEISEKSEIFDDQFSVERPDGSNFTLKIRSTKLEDSAMYFCASNSHSGNTIYFGEGSWLTVV.

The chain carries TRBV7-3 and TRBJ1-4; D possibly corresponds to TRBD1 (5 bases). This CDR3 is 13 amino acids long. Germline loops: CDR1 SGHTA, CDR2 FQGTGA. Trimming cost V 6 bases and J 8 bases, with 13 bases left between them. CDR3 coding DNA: TGTGCCAGCAGTAACAGGAACGGGGAAAAACTGTTTTTT. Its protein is CASSNRNGEKLFF. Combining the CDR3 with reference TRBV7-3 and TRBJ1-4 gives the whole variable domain GAGVSQTPSNKVTEKGKYVELRCDPISGHTALYWYRQSLGQGPEFLIYFQGTGAADDSGLPNDRFFAVRPEGSVSTLKIQRTERGDSAVYLCASSNRNGEKLFFGSGTQLSVL.

Here the CDR3 reads CASSEYSGAQYTQYF. For the CDR3, the DNA is TGCGCCAGCAGTGAGTATAGCGGGGCACAGTATACGCAGTATTTT. The chain recombines TRBV10-2 with TRBJ2-3; 8 nucleotides align to TRBD2. This CDR3 has 15 residues. Germline assignment: CDR1 WSHSY and CDR2 SAAADI. V dropped 1 base and J dropped 7; count of bases not matched to a gene: 7.

The CDR3 spells CSVELLLQNTEAFF. The CDR3 region has the DNA TGCAGCGTTGAATTGTTGTTACAGAACACTGAAGCTTTCTTT. The chain is built from TRBV29-1 and TRBJ1-1; no clear D. The CDR3 covers 14 residues. Trimming removed 2 bases from V and 1 base from J, with 11 bases in between. Germline V CDR1 and CDR2: SQVTM, ANQGSEA.

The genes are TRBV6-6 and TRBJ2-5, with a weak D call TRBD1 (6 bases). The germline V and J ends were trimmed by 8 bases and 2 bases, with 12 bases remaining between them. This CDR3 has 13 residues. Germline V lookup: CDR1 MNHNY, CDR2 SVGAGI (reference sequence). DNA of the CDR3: TGTGCCAGCCGAGGGGGTTTACAAGAGACCCAGTACTTC. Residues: CASRGGLQETQYF.

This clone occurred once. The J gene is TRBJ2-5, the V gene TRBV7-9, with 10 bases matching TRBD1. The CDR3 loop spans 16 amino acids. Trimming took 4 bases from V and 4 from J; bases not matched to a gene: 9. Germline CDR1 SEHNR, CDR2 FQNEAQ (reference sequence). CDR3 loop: CASSSPRQGARETQYF. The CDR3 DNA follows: TGTGCCAGCAGCTCTCCAAGACAGGGGGCGAGAGAGACCCAGTACTTC.

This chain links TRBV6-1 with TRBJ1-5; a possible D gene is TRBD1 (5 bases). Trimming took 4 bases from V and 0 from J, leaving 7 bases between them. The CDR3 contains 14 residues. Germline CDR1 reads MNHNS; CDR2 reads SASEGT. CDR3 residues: CASSGQGSNQPQHF. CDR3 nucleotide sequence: TGTGCCAGCAGTGGGCAGGGTAGCAATCAGCCCCAGCATTTT.

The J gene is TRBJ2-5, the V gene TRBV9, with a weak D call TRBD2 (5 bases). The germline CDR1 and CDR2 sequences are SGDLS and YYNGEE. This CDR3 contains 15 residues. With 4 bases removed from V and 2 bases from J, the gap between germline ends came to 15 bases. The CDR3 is CASSPHPRTQETQYF. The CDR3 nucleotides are TGTGCCAGCAGCCCTCACCCGAGGACTCAAGAGACCCAGTACTTC.

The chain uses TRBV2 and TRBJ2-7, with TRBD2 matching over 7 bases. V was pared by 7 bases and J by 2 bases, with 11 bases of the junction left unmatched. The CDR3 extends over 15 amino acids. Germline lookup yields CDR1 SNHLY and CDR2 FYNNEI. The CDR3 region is CASTLEGEGPYEQYF. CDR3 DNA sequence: TGTGCCAGCACCCTCGAAGGGGAGGGGCCCTACGAGCAGTACTTC.

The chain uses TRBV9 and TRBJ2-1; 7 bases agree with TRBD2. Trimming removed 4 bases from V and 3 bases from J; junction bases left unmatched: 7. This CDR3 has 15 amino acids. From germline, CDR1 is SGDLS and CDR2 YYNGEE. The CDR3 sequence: CASSKGLGNYNEQFF. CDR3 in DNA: TGTGCCAGCAGCAAAGGACTAGGAAACTACAATGAGCAGTTCTTC.

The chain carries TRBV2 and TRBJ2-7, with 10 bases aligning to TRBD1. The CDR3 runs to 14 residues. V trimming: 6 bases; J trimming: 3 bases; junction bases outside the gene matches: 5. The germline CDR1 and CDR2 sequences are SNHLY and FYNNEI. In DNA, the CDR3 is TGTGCCAGCAGGGTTAGGGACAGGGGCTACGAGCAGTACTTC. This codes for CASRVRDRGYEQYF. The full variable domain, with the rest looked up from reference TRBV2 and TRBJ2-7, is EPEVTQTPSHQVTQMGQEVILRCVPISNHLYFYWYRQILGQKVEFLVSFYNNEISEKSEIFDDQFSVERPDGSNFTLKIRSTKLEDSAMYFCASRVRDRGYEQYFGPGTRLTVT.

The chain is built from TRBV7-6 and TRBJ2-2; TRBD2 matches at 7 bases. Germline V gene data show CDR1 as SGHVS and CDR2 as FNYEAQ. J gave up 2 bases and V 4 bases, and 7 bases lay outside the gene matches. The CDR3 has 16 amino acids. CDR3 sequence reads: CASSSGGLPNTGELFF. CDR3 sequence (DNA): TGTGCCAGCAGCTCGGGGGGACTACCTAACACCGGGGAGCTGTTTTTT.

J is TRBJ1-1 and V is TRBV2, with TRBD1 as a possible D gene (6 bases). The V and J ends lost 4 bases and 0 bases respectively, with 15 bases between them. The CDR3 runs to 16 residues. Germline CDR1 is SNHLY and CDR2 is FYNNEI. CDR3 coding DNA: TGTGCCAGCAGTGCCCGTTTAACAGGGATGAACACTGAAGCTTTCTTT. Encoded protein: CASSARLTGMNTEAFF.

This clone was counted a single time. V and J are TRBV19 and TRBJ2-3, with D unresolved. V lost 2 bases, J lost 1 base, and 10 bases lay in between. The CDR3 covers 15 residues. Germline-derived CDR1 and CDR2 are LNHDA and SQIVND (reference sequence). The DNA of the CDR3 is TGTGCCAGTAGTATAACCCCTGCGGGCACAGATACGCAGTATTTT. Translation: CASSITPAGTDTQYF.

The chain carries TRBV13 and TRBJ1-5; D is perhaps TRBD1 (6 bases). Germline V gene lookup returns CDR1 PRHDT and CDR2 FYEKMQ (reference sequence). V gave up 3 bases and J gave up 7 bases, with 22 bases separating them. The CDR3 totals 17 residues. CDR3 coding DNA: TGTGCCAGCAGCTTGGGGATGGGCAGGGGCTGGGGCCAGCCCCAGCATTTT. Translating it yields CASSLGMGRGWGQPQHF.

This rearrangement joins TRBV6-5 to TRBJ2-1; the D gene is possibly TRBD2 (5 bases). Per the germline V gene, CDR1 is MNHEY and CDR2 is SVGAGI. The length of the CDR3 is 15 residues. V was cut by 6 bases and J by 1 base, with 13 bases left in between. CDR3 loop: CASSPTGGSYNEQFF. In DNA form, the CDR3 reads TGTGCCAGCAGCCCAACCGGAGGTTCCTACAATGAGCAGTTCTTC.

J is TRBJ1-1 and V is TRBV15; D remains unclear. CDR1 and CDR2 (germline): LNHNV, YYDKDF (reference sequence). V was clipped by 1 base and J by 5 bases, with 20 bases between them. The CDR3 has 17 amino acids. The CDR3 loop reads CATSRGSREREGTEAFF. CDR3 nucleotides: TGTGCCACCAGCAGAGGGAGTCGGGAAAGGGAAGGGACTGAAGCTTTCTTT.

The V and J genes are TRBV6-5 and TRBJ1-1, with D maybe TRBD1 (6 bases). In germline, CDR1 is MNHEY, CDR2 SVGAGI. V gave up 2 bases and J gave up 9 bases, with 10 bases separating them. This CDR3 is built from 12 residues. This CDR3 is CASSYRTDKAFF. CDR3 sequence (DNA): TGTGCCAGCAGTTACAGGACAGACAAAGCTTTCTTT.

For the CDR3, the DNA is TGTGCCAGCAGCTCCAGGGAGACCCAGTACTTC. Translation gives CASSSRETQYF. The chain is built from TRBV5-6 and TRBJ2-5; D remains ambiguous. The CDR3 has 11 amino acids. Trimming took 3 bases from V and 5 from J, leaving 5 bases between them. Germline-derived CDR1 and CDR2 are SGHDT and YYEEEE.

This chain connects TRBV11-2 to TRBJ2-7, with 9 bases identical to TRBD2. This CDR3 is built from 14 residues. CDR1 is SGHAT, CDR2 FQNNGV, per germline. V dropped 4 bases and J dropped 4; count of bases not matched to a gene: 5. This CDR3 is CASSWGLAGYEQYF. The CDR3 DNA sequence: TGTGCCAGCAGCTGGGGACTAGCTGGGTACGAGCAGTACTTC.

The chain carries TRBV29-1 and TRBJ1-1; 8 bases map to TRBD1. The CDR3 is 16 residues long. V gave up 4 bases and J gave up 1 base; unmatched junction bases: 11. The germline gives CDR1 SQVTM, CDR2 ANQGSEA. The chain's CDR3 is CSVGLFTGQGNTEAFF. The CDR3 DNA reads TGCAGCGTTGGCCTCTTTACAGGACAGGGGAACACTGAAGCTTTCTTT.

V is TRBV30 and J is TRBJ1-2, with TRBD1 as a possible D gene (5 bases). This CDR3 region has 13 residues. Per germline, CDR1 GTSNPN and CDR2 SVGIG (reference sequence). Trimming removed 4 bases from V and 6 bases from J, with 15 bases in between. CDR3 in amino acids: CAWTYGGIDGYTF. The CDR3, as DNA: TGTGCCTGGACTTACGGGGGGATCGATGGCTACACCTTC.

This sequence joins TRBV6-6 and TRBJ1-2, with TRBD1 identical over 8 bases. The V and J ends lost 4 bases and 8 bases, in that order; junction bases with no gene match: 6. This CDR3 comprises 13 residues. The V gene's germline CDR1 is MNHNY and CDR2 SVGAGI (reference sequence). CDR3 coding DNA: TGTGCCAGCAGTTCCGACAGGGGTTTCGGCTACACCTTC. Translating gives CASSSDRGFGYTF.

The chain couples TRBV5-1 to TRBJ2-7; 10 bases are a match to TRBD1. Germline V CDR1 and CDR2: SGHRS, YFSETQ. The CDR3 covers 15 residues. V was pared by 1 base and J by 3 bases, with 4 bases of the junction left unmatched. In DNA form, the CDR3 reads TGCGCCAGCAGCTTGTCCGGGACAGGGGTCTACGAGCAGTACTTC. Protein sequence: CASSLSGTGVYEQYF. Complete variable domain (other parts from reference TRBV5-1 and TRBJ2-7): KAGVTQTPRYLIKTRGQQVTLSCSPISGHRSVSWYQQTPGQGLQFLFEYFSETQRNKGNFPGRFSGRQFSNSRSEMNVSTLELGDSALYLCASSLSGTGVYEQYFGPGTRLTVT.

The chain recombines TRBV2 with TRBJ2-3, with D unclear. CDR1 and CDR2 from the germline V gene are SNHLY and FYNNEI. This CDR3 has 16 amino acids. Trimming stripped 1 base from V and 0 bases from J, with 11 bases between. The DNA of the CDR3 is TGTGCCAGCAGTGAAGGGGCGTCCGTAAGCACAGATACGCAGTATTTT. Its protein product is CASSEGASVSTDTQYF. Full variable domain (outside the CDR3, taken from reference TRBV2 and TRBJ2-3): EPEVTQTPSHQVTQMGQEVILRCVPISNHLYFYWYRQILGQKVEFLVSFYNNEISEKSEIFDDQFSVERPDGSNFTLKIRSTKLEDSAMYFCASSEGASVSTDTQYFGPGTRLTVL.

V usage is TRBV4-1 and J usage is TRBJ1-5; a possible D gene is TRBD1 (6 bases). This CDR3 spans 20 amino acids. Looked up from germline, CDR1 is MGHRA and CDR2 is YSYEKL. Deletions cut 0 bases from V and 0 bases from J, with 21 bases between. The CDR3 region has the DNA TGCGCCAGCAGCCAAGATGGGGGGGGCACAGGGCCCTATAGCAATCAGCCCCAGCATTTT. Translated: CASSQDGGGTGPYSNQPQHF.

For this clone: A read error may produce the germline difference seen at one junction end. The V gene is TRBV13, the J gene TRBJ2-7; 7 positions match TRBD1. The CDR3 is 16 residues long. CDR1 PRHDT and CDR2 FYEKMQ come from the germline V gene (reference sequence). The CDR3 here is CASSLGSQGVYHEQYF. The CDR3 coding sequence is TGTGCCAGCAGTTTAGGCTCCCAGGGGGTATATCACGAGCAGTACTTC.